The rows below give T cell receptor beta chains drawn from one sample of a study of human CD8 memory T cell subsets. TCRdb re-called the 5' RACE reads; every CDR3 protein appears as one record, without DNA. In total, the table holds roughly 9,800 distinct CDR3 sequences. The sample comprised CD8+ T cells from PBMCs. The receptor source for this set is a human donor in good health. Each CDR3 is given with its conserved first and last residue. Rows may omit the clone size; those that give it use once, few, many or a size class.

V gene: TRBV5-1
J gene: TRBJ2-7
clone size: .
CDR3 protein: CASSLAEGGATYEQYF

V gene: TRBV28
J gene: TRBJ2-7
clone size: .
CDR3 protein: CASSWLGTGVVSEQYF

V gene: TRBV7-2
J gene: TRBJ1-1
clone size: .
CDR3 protein: CASSLGSHSSAFF

V gene: TRBV2
J gene: TRBJ2-7
clone size: .
CDR3 protein: CASSEDGPYEQYF

V gene: TRBV11-2
J gene: TRBJ2-3
clone size: .
CDR3 protein: CASSASLTDTQYF

V gene: TRBV2
J gene: TRBJ2-4
clone size: .
CDR3 protein: CASRLDRGPAKNIQYF

V gene: TRBV5-8
J gene: TRBJ2-3
clone size: .
CDR3 protein: CASSHGTSGESDTQYF

V gene: TRBV3-1
J gene: TRBJ2-2
clone size: .
CDR3 protein: CASSQPIRSDLGSAGELFF

V gene: TRBV19
J gene: TRBJ1-2
clone size: .
CDR3 protein: CASSKETPYGYTF

V gene: TRBV6-2/TRBV6-3
J gene: TRBJ2-7
clone size: .
CDR3 protein: CASSYPQDRIIDEQYF

V gene: TRBV6-2/TRBV6-3
J gene: TRBJ2-2
clone size: .
CDR3 protein: CASSYPFQKTSGSAGTGELFF

V gene: TRBV20-1
J gene: TRBJ2-3
clone size: .
CDR3 protein: CSARDLGFPRGDTQYF

V gene: TRBV7-9
J gene: TRBJ1-5
clone size: .
CDR3 protein: CASSPTGDKYQPQHF

V gene: TRBV27
J gene: TRBJ1-2
clone size: .
CDR3 protein: CASSFTRAGRYTF

V gene: TRBV7-9
J gene: TRBJ2-7
clone size: .
CDR3 protein: CASSPQAGGPVEQYF

V gene: TRBV5-1
J gene: TRBJ2-3
clone size: .
CDR3 protein: CASSTRKRDTQYF

V gene: TRBV20-1
J gene: TRBJ2-1
clone size: .
CDR3 protein: CSARAGEDRFF

V gene: TRBV27
J gene: TRBJ2-1
clone size: .
CDR3 protein: CASNRLGESNEQFF

V gene: TRBV4-1
J gene: TRBJ2-2
clone size: .
CDR3 protein: CASSQDGPQTNTGELFF

V gene: TRBV9
J gene: TRBJ2-1
clone size: .
CDR3 protein: CASQGYGDNEQFF

V gene: TRBV5-5
J gene: TRBJ2-3
clone size: .
CDR3 protein: CASSLEGGRTDTQYF

V gene: TRBV2
J gene: TRBJ2-7
clone size: .
CDR3 protein: CASSEGDSAGEQYF

V gene: TRBV12-3/TRBV12-4
J gene: TRBJ1-2
clone size: .
CDR3 protein: CASHGGYGYTF

V gene: TRBV6-5
J gene: TRBJ1-5
clone size: .
CDR3 protein: CASTDGHNQPQHF

V gene: TRBV4-3
J gene: TRBJ2-5
clone size: medium-sized
CDR3 protein: CASSQDRGRVETQYF

V gene: TRBV12-3/TRBV12-4
J gene: TRBJ2-7
clone size: .
CDR3 protein: CASSLTGTYEQYF

V gene: TRBV30
J gene: TRBJ2-3
clone size: .
CDR3 protein: CAWSFGLTDTQYF

V gene: TRBV7-8
J gene: TRBJ2-3
clone size: .
CDR3 protein: CASSLDRQGAMDTQYF

V gene: TRBV24-1
J gene: TRBJ2-2
clone size: .
CDR3 protein: CATSDFGGGLSTGELFF

V gene: TRBV5-1
J gene: TRBJ1-6
clone size: .
CDR3 protein: CASSPTGGSNSPLHF

V gene: TRBV6-1
J gene: TRBJ2-5
clone size: .
CDR3 protein: CASSEVPGTNQETQYF

V gene: TRBV18
J gene: TRBJ2-2
clone size: .
CDR3 protein: CASSPGQGIGELFF

V gene: TRBV27
J gene: TRBJ2-1
clone size: .
CDR3 protein: CASSFRLAGIYNEQFF

V gene: TRBV28
J gene: TRBJ2-2
clone size: medium-sized
CDR3 protein: CASRSLLAGGPNTGEPFF

V gene: TRBV2
J gene: TRBJ2-1
clone size: .
CDR3 protein: CASSSETGRSSYNEQFF

V gene: TRBV24-1
J gene: TRBJ1-5
clone size: .
CDR3 protein: CATSSGTFQPQHF

V gene: TRBV6-2/TRBV6-3
J gene: TRBJ1-5
clone size: .
CDR3 protein: CASSYGRYSNQPQHF

V gene: TRBV4-2
J gene: TRBJ2-1
clone size: .
CDR3 protein: CASSHPLTGADEQFF

V gene: TRBV27
J gene: TRBJ2-2
clone size: .
CDR3 protein: CASRIQLNTGELFF